This TCR beta chain was documented in a study of T cell responses to AZD1222 COVID-19 vaccine. Points from the study as a whole: Donors were chiefly white British, with a greater number of females, and clonal diversity was perhaps underestimated.

This clone showed up just a few times. The antigen is undetermined. With 7 bases removed from V and 4 bases from J, the gap between germline ends came to 17 bases. In germline, CDR1 is MDHEN, CDR2 SYDVKM. The CDR3 consists of 15 residues. Libraries were prepared by immunoSEQ multiplex PCR; TCRdb keeps only in-frame clonotypes and omits some of them. Counted here are roughly 120,000 clones, about 90% occurring once; the ten biggest clones make up 11% to 15%. The receptor's source is an adult in good health. This material consisted of peripheral blood, taken on day 0 of AZD1222 vaccination. The V gene is TRBV28, the J gene TRBJ1-5, with D maybe TRBD1 (5 bases). CDR3 DNA sequence: TGTGCCAGCAACCCCATGGGTGGGGGGAATCAGCCCCAGCATTTT. It translates to CASNPMGGGNQPQHF.